The 7 T cell receptor beta chains below come from one sample, sequenced in a study of blood T cell repertoires in COVID-19. Assay used: immunoSEQ multiplex PCR; TCRdb lists only in-frame clones, some missing. Among under 150,000 clones listed, about 87% were seen once. Sequencing was done on a sample of peripheral blood. These receptors all stem from a human donor in a cohort sampled during active COVID-19.

The chain uses TRBV3-1 (or the pseudogene TRBV3-2) and TRBJ2-5, with D possibly being TRBD1 (5 bases). The ends were cut back, 0 bases at V and 5 bases at J, with 19 bases in the middle. The CDR3 sequence is 17 residues long. The germline gives CDR1 LGHDT, CDR2 YNNKEL (reference sequence). The CDR3 sequence is CASSQDLSWQPGETQYF. The CDR3 DNA sequence: TGTGCCAGCAGCCAAGATCTTTCTTGGCAGCCAGGGGAGACCCAGTACTTC.

The gene calls are TRBV9 and TRBJ1-2; a possible D gene is TRBD1 (5 bases). The CDR3 totals 14 residues. The germline V gene encodes CDR1 SGDLS and CDR2 YYNGEE. V was pared by 0 bases and J by 7 bases, with 13 bases between. The CDR3 loop reads CASSVGGQGLGYTF. The CDR3 coding sequence is TGTGCCAGCAGCGTAGGGGGTCAGGGACTTGGCTACACCTTC.

V and J are TRBV5-5 and TRBJ1-5; 8 nucleotides match TRBD1. There are 16 residues in the CDR3. Germline values: CDR1 SGHKS, CDR2 YYEKEE (reference sequence). The J segment lost 7 bases and the V segment lost 4 bases, leaving 13 bases of the junction unmatched. The DNA of the CDR3 is TGTGCCAGCAGCATATCGGGACAGGCTGAACGACAGCCCCAGCATTTT. Protein product: CASSISGQAERQPQHF. Full variable domain (missing parts from reference TRBV5-5 and TRBJ1-5): DAGVTQSPTHLIKTRGQQVTLRCSPISGHKSVSWYQQVLGQGPQFIFQYYEKEERGRGNFPDRFSARQFPNYSSELNVNALLLGDSALYLCASSISGQAERQPQHFGDGTRLSIL.

J is TRBJ1-6 and V is TRBV19, with 8 bases aligning to TRBD1. With 8 bases clipped from V and 9 bases from J, the junction kept 9 bases outside the gene matches. The germline gives CDR1 LNHDA, CDR2 SQIVND (reference sequence). The CDR3 spans 14 residues. The DNA of the CDR3 is TGTGCCAGTCAGGGGGACAGGAATTTTTCACCCCTCCACTTT. Amino acid sequence: CASQGDRNFSPLHF.

The J gene is TRBJ2-5, the V gene TRBV10-3, with 12 bases fitting TRBD2. The V gene's germline CDR1 is ENHRY and CDR2 SYGVKD. J lost 5 bases, V lost 3 bases, and 4 bases had no gene match. The CDR3 sequence is 15 residues long. In DNA, the CDR3 is TGTGCCATCAGTGACAACCTAGCGGGGGGGGAGACCCAGTACTTC. Translated, it gives CAISDNLAGGETQYF.

J is TRBJ1-2 and V is TRBV10-2, with D perhaps matching TRBD1 (5 bases). The germline gives CDR1 WSHSY, CDR2 SAAADI. V dropped 6 bases and J dropped 4 bases, with 9 bases sitting between them. CDR3 size: 12 residues. CDR3 sequence (DNA): TGCGCCAGCAGACAGGACGCCTATGGCTACACCTTC. Translation gives CASRQDAYGYTF.

The chain links TRBV6-4 to TRBJ1-5, with 8 bases lining up with TRBD1. The germline CDR1 and CDR2 sequences are MRHNA and SNTAGT. The CDR3 loop spans 13 amino acids. Trimming at V came to 3 bases and at J to 11 bases, leaving 6 bases not matched to a gene. CDR3 amino acids: CASSESQGGSQHF. CDR3 nucleotide sequence: TGTGCCAGCAGTGAGTCACAGGGGGGTTCCCAGCATTTT.